Reported below is one T cell receptor (beta chain). Its antigen remains unidentified. Trimming left V 5 bases short and J 10 bases short, with 9 bases between. The CDR3 runs 11 residues. Per germline, CDR1 SEHNR and CDR2 FQNEAQ (reference sequence). These data belong to a study of a mutant IDH1 vaccine in newly diagnosed glioma. Study-level background: First vaccine doses came 4-6 weeks after radiotherapy alone, or with temozolomide cycles. Radiotherapy, temozolomide, or both had been given previously, and both were given to most.

TCRdb's copy holds only in-frame clones and misses some; the assay was immunoSEQ multiplex PCR. The sample holds around 94,000 clones; around nine tenths are singletons and the top ten take roughly 0.78%. Time point indicated: week 47, end of study. In every dose of vaccine, 300 ug of mutant IDH1 20-mer peptide was given alongside topical imiquimod. Study results and limitations: Any relationship between pseudoprogression and changes in top peripheral T cell clonotypes seemed absent.

The gene calls are TRBV7-9 and TRBJ2-1; D gene ambiguous. The origin of this receptor is a woman between 50 and 59 years old with glioma. The specimen comprised PBMCs, sampled from a glioma patient whose treatment included an IDH1 peptide vaccine. This CDR3 reads CASSQLYEQFF. The CDR3 DNA follows: TGTGCCAGCAGCCAATTATACGAGCAGTTCTTC. Full variable domain (rest looked up from reference TRBV7-9 and TRBJ2-1): DTGVSQNPRHKITKRGQNVTFRCDPISEHNRLYWYRQTLGQGPEFLTYFQNEAQLEKSRLLSDRFSAERPKGSFSTLEIQRTEQGDSAMYLCASSQLYEQFFGPGTRLTVL.